The rows below give T cell receptor beta chains drawn from one sample of a study of cytomegalovirus exposure and HLA in healthy donors. Clones were sequenced by immunoSEQ multiplex PCR, and TCRdb holds only the in-frame ones, with some missing. The sample holds more than 90,000 clones. The sample was PBMCs. The receptor set was obtained from a man aged 35-49 years in good health and CMV-seropositive. Both conserved end residues are part of each CDR3. The D gene is left open where the match is weak.

j_gene: TRBJ2-7; v_gene: TRBV29-1; d_gene: -; CDR3aa: CSVMDWTGPYEQYF; CDR3nt: TGCAGCGTCATGGATTGGACTGGCCCCTACGAGCAGTACTTC
j_gene: TRBJ2-7; v_gene: TRBV30; d_gene: -; CDR3aa: CAWSVTTQNEQYF; CDR3nt: TGTGCCTGGAGTGTAACTACGCAGAACGAGCAGTACTTC
j_gene: TRBJ2-7; v_gene: TRBV7-9; d_gene: TRBD1; CDR3aa: CASSLDPGQGAYEQYF; CDR3nt: TGTGCCAGCAGCTTAGATCCGGGACAGGGTGCCTACGAGCAGTACTTC
j_gene: TRBJ2-5; v_gene: TRBV9; d_gene: TRBD2; CDR3aa: CASSASGNNQETQYF; CDR3nt: TGTGCCAGCAGCGCTAGCGGGAACAACCAAGAGACCCAGTACTTC
j_gene: TRBJ2-1; v_gene: TRBV28; d_gene: TRBD1; CDR3aa: CASSPRLGQGYNEQFF; CDR3nt: TGTGCCAGCAGCCCTCGATTGGGACAGGGTTACAATGAGCAGTTCTTC
j_gene: TRBJ1-1; v_gene: TRBV27; d_gene: -; CDR3aa: CASSLYPGVTFF; CDR3nt: TGTGCCAGCAGTTTATATCCAGGGGTAACTTTCTTT
j_gene: TRBJ2-7; v_gene: TRBV11-2; d_gene: -; CDR3aa: CASSTKGGGGAYEQYF; CDR3nt: TGTGCCAGCAGCACAAAAGGGGGGGGTGGAGCCTACGAGCAGTACTTC
j_gene: TRBJ2-1; v_gene: TRBV6-4; d_gene: -; CDR3aa: CASSEEAGYYNEQFF; CDR3nt: TGTGCCAGCAGTGAAGAGGCGGGATACTACAATGAGCAGTTCTTC
j_gene: TRBJ2-7; v_gene: TRBV27; d_gene: -; CDR3aa: CASSSLQDGQYF; CDR3nt: TGTGCCAGCAGTTCACTACAGGACGGGCAGTACTTC
j_gene: TRBJ2-7; v_gene: TRBV6-6; d_gene: TRBD1; CDR3aa: CASSTGTGFHEQYF; CDR3nt: TGTGCCAGCAGTACCGGGACAGGGTTTCACGAGCAGTACTTC
j_gene: TRBJ2-7; v_gene: TRBV29-1; d_gene: TRBD2; CDR3aa: CSVESPGTSGEYEQYF; CDR3nt: TGCAGCGTTGAATCGCCCGGGACTAGCGGGGAATACGAGCAGTACTTC
j_gene: TRBJ2-2; v_gene: TRBV29-1; d_gene: -; CDR3aa: CSVPDKTSPGELFF; CDR3nt: TGCAGCGTCCCCGACAAGACCTCTCCCGGGGAGCTGTTTTTT
j_gene: TRBJ1-1; v_gene: TRBV4-1; d_gene: TRBD1; CDR3aa: CASSQGQGGTEAFF; CDR3nt: TGCGCCAGCAGCCAAGGACAGGGGGGGACTGAAGCTTTCTTT
j_gene: TRBJ2-3; v_gene: TRBV4-3; d_gene: TRBD2; CDR3aa: CASSQAVLAGGTDTQYF; CDR3nt: TGCGCCAGCAGCCAAGCGGTACTAGCGGGAGGTACAGATACGCAGTATTTT
j_gene: TRBJ1-1; v_gene: TRBV4-2; d_gene: TRBD1; CDR3aa: CASSQEGQGVFTEAFF; CDR3nt: TGTGCCAGCAGCCAAGAAGGACAGGGGGTTTTCACTGAAGCTTTCTTT
j_gene: TRBJ2-7; v_gene: TRBV18; d_gene: -; CDR3aa: CASGSSGGYEQYF; CDR3nt: TGTGCCAGCGGGAGCTCCGGGGGCTACGAGCAGTACTTC
j_gene: TRBJ1-3; v_gene: TRBV9; d_gene: -; CDR3aa: CASSVRGSGNTIYF; CDR3nt: TGTGCCAGCAGCGTTAGAGGCTCTGGAAACACCATATATTTT
j_gene: TRBJ1-4; v_gene: TRBV5-4; d_gene: TRBD1; CDR3aa: CASSTTGQAYEKLFF; CDR3nt: TGTGCCAGCAGTACGACGGGACAGGCTTATGAAAAACTGTTTTTT
j_gene: TRBJ1-5; v_gene: TRBV27; d_gene: TRBD1; CDR3aa: CASSMTGAQPQHF; CDR3nt: TGTGCCAGCAGTATGACAGGGGCTCAGCCCCAGCATTTT
j_gene: TRBJ1-5; v_gene: TRBV18; d_gene: -; CDR3aa: CAATAGSNQPQHF; CDR3nt: TGTGCCGCTACAGCGGGTAGCAATCAGCCCCAGCATTTT
j_gene: TRBJ1-1; v_gene: TRBV5-5; d_gene: -; CDR3aa: CASSLWAGMNTEAFF; CDR3nt: TGTGCCAGCAGCTTGTGGGCGGGGATGAACACTGAAGCTTTCTTT
j_gene: TRBJ2-7; v_gene: TRBV12-5; d_gene: TRBD1; CDR3aa: CASGFPSADRERGHEQYF; CDR3nt: TGTGCTAGTGGTTTTCCCTCCGCCGACAGGGAACGGGGTCACGAGCAGTACTTC
j_gene: TRBJ2-3; v_gene: TRBV6-4; d_gene: TRBD1; CDR3aa: CASSAGTGATDTQYF; CDR3nt: TGTGCCAGCAGCGCCGGGACAGGGGCCACAGATACGCAGTATTTT
j_gene: TRBJ2-7; v_gene: TRBV28; d_gene: TRBD1; CDR3aa: CASSPWGQGRYEQYF; CDR3nt: TGTGCCAGCAGCCCATGGGGACAGGGTCGGTACGAGCAGTACTTC
j_gene: TRBJ2-7; v_gene: TRBV19; d_gene: -; CDR3aa: CASSVRGATYEQYF; CDR3nt: TGTGCCAGTAGTGTCCGGGGGGCCACCTACGAGCAGTACTTC
j_gene: TRBJ2-1; v_gene: TRBV19; d_gene: TRBD1; CDR3aa: CASSRDRLYNEQFF; CDR3nt: TGTGCCAGTAGCCGGGACAGATTATACAATGAGCAGTTCTTC
j_gene: TRBJ2-7; v_gene: TRBV7-2; d_gene: -; CDR3aa: CASSLAHGGLSYEQYF; CDR3nt: TGTGCCAGCAGCTTAGCGCACGGAGGGCTGAGCTACGAGCAGTACTTC
j_gene: TRBJ2-1; v_gene: TRBV19; d_gene: -; CDR3aa: CASSISGFYNEQFF; CDR3nt: TGTGCCAGTAGTATATCCGGGTTTTACAATGAGCAGTTCTTC
j_gene: TRBJ1-2; v_gene: TRBV30; d_gene: -; CDR3aa: CAWSSGTSYGYTF; CDR3nt: TGTGCCTGGAGTAGCGGGACGAGCTATGGCTACACCTTC
j_gene: TRBJ2-7; v_gene: TRBV28; d_gene: -; CDR3aa: CASRSLYEQYF; CDR3nt: TGTGCCAGCAGGTCCCTCTACGAGCAGTACTTC
j_gene: TRBJ2-5; v_gene: TRBV5-8; d_gene: TRBD1; CDR3aa: CASSLGETGGIQETQYF; CDR3nt: TGTGCCAGCAGCTTGGGGGAGACAGGGGGCATACAAGAGACCCAGTACTTC